The sequence of this T cell receptor beta chain was determined in a study of blood T cell repertoires in COVID-19. Whole-study context: The United States, Italy and Spain were the sources of the acute and convalescent COVID-19 samples. In each case, the material was cDNA or gDNA derived from T cells, B-cell-depleted T cells, or PBMCs.

The CDR3 is made up of 14 amino acids. Germline CDR1 and CDR2: SGHRS and YFSETQ. V was pared by 2 bases and J by 2 bases, with 9 bases between. In the source study's methods: For nucleated cells, counts were estimated from reference gene primer amplification. Profiling relied on immunoSEQ multiplex PCR, and the TCRdb table lists in-frame clones only, not all of them. Clonal size and the V and J genes are those of that table, whereas D and trimming came from the DNA. In the table there are under 80,000 clones, 88% of which are singletons. The chain couples TRBV5-1 to TRBJ2-3; possible D gene TRBD2, 5 bases. Sequenced sample: peripheral blood. This clonotype originated in a human donor in a cohort sampled during active COVID-19. CDR3 sequence (DNA): TGCGCCAGCAGCTTAGGACTTTCCACAGATACGCAGTATTTT. As protein: CASSLGLSTDTQYF.